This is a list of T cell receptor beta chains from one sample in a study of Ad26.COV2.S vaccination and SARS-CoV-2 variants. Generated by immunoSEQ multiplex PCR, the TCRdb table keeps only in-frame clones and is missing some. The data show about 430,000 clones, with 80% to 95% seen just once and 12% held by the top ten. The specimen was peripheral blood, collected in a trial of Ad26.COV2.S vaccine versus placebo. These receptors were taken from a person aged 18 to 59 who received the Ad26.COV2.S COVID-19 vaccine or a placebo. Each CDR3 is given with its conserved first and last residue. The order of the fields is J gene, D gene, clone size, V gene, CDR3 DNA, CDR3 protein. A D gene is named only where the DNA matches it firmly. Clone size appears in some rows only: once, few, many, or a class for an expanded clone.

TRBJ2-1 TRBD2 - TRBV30 TGTGCCTGGAGTCTCCTAGCGGGAGGGCCGGGTGAGCAGTTCTTC CAWSLLAGGPGEQFF
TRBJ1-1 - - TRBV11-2 TGTGCCAGCAGCTTAGGACCAGGCACTGAAGCTTTCTTT CASSLGPGTEAFF
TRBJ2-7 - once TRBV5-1 TGCGCCAGCAGCTTTGGGGCAGGGGTCTACGAGCAGTACTTC CASSFGAGVYEQYF
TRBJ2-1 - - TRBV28 TGTGCCAGCAGTTTTAGGTTAATAGGCTACAATGAGCAGTTCTTC CASSFRLIGYNEQFF
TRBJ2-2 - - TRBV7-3 TGTGCCAGCAGCTCAGAAGGATACACCGGGGAGCTGTTTTTT CASSSEGYTGELFF
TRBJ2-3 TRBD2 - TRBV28 TGTGCCAGCAGTTTCACTAGCGGGTTAGGCACAGATACGCAGTATTTT CASSFTSGLGTDTQYF
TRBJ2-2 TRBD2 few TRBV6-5 TGTGCCAGCAGTTTACTAGCGACCGGGGAGCTGTTTTTT CASSLLATGELFF
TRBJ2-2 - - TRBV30 TGTGCCTGGAGTGTAAAAGGGTACGGGGAGCTGTTTTTT CAWSVKGYGELFF
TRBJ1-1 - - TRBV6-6 TGTGCCAGCAGTACCAACACACAGGGTGAAGCTTTCTTT CASSTNTQGEAFF
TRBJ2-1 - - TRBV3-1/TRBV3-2 TGTGCCAGCAGCCCCCCGGAGCTACACAATGAGCAGTTCTTC CASSPPELHNEQFF